The 31 T cell receptor beta chains reported below all come from one sample, sequenced in a study of blood T cell repertoires in COVID-19. Profiling relied on immunoSEQ multiplex PCR, and the TCRdb table lists in-frame clones only, not all of them. The sample lists 250,000 to 350,000 clones, 75% to 90% occurring once. The sample comprised peripheral blood. The source is an older woman with COVID-19, enrolled during active disease.

This clone came up once. CDR3 sequence reads: CASSPGVREQFF. Written as DNA, the CDR3 is TGCGCCAGCAGCCCGGGGGTGAGGGAGCAGTTCTTC. The rearrangement uses TRBV4-1 and TRBJ2-1; tentatively, D is TRBD2 (6 bases). The germline V and J ends were trimmed by 4 bases and 10 bases, with 11 bases remaining between them. The germline CDR1 and CDR2 sequences are MGHRA and YSYEKL. CDR3 length: 12 amino acids.

The V and J genes are TRBV3-1 (or the pseudogene TRBV3-2) and TRBJ2-2, with TRBD1 identical over 8 bases. The CDR3 covers 17 residues. V trimming: 4 bases; J trimming: 3 bases; junction bases outside the gene matches: 10. Germline assignment: CDR1 LGHDT and CDR2 YNNKEL (reference sequence). For the CDR3, the DNA is TGTGCCAGCAGCCCTCCCCCTTGGACAGGGCACACCGGGGAGCTGTTTTTT. This translates into CASSPPPWTGHTGELFF.

The rearrangement joins TRBV6-5 to TRBJ1-1; D is possibly TRBD1 (6 bases). This CDR3 is built from 13 residues. V lost 5 bases to trimming and J lost 11 bases, with 18 bases between them. Germline V gene sequence: CDR1 MNHEY, CDR2 SVGAGI. This chain's CDR3 is CASSPLRGLKAFF. As DNA, the CDR3 is TGTGCCAGCAGTCCACTCAGGGGACTAAAGGCTTTCTTT.

V and J are TRBV18 and TRBJ1-1, with 7 bases identical to TRBD1. The CDR3 length is 15 residues. From germline, CDR1 is KGHSH and CDR2 LQKENI. The ends lost 0 bases at V and 4 bases at J; junction bases unmatched: 5. CDR3 nucleotides: TGTGCCAGCTCACCACCGGACAGGCTCGGCACTGAAGCTTTCTTT. The encoded protein is CASSPPDRLGTEAFF. Complete variable domain (other parts from reference TRBV18 and TRBJ1-1): NAGVMQNPRHLVRRRGQEARLRCSPMKGHSHVYWYRQLPEEGLKFMVYLQKENIIDESGMPKERFSAEFPKEGPSILRIQQVVRGDSAAYFCASSPPDRLGTEAFFGQGTRLTVV.

The rearrangement links TRBV11-1 to TRBJ2-5; TRBD2 matches at 8 bases. This CDR3 is built from 17 residues. The ends lost 0 bases at V and 1 base at J; junction bases unmatched: 7. Germline V CDR1 and CDR2: SGHAT, FQDESV (reference sequence). The CDR3 nucleotides are TGTGCCAGCAGCTTAGCGTCGCGGGGGGCGACCCAAGAGACCCAGTACTTC. Encoded protein: CASSLASRGATQETQYF.

CDR3 DNA sequence: TGTGCCAGCAGTGTACAGGGTACGACGGTCTACGAGCAGTACTTC. Residues: CASSVQGTTVYEQYF. The chain uses TRBV27 and TRBJ2-7; a possible D gene is TRBD1 (6 bases). Trimming removed 5 bases at V and 3 bases at J, with 17 bases between. In germline, CDR1 is MNHEY, CDR2 SMNVEV (reference sequence). The length of the CDR3 is 15 residues.

The chain uses TRBV28 and TRBJ2-7; no firm D call. Deletions cut 1 base from V and 4 bases from J, with 5 bases between. The CDR3 has 12 residues. From germline, CDR1 is MDHEN and CDR2 SYDVKM. CDR3 region: CASSLLRYEQYF. In DNA form, the CDR3 reads TGTGCCAGCAGTTTATTGCGGTACGAGCAGTACTTC.

This sequence joins TRBV7-9 and TRBJ1-2, with 9 bases that match TRBD1. Trimming cost V 3 bases and J 4 bases; bases outside gene matches: 9. Germline V gene data show CDR1 as SEHNR and CDR2 as FQNEAQ (reference sequence). The CDR3 runs to 16 residues. CDR3 coding DNA: TGTGCCAGCAGCTTGGACAGGGGAGAGCTAGGCTATGGCTACACCTTC. Protein product: CASSLDRGELGYGYTF.

V usage is TRBV13 and J usage is TRBJ2-1; TRBD2 matches at 15 bases. From germline, CDR1 is PRHDT and CDR2 FYEKMQ (reference sequence). Trimming removed 4 bases from V and 0 bases from J; junction bases left unmatched: 7. The CDR3 loop spans 19 amino acids. The CDR3 loop reads CASSSRTSGGESSYNEQFF. The CDR3 nucleotides are TGTGCCAGCAGCTCCCGGACTAGCGGGGGGGAGAGCTCCTACAATGAGCAGTTCTTC.

The CDR3 DNA reads as TGTGCCAGCTCACCCGGACAGGGGGCATATTACGAGCAGTACTTC. Its protein is CASSPGQGAYYEQYF. The chain has TRBV18 and TRBJ2-7; TRBD1 matches at 11 bases. Per the germline V gene, CDR1 is KGHSH and CDR2 is LQKENI. The CDR3 consists of 15 residues. J lost 4 bases, V lost 3 bases, and 5 bases had no gene match.

J is TRBJ1-1 and V is TRBV28; D unresolved. This CDR3 has 15 amino acids. V was shortened by 1 base and J by 8 bases, with 17 bases between the two germline ends. Germline CDR1 reads MDHEN; CDR2 reads SYDVKM. The CDR3 DNA reads TGTGCCAGCAGTTTATATACTACCGCCCAGAGCGAAGCTTTCTTT. Translation: CASSLYTTAQSEAFF.

V gene TRBV9 combines with J gene TRBJ1-1, with D unclear. CDR1 is SGDLS and CDR2 is YYNGEE in the germline V gene. The CDR3 has 14 amino acids. The ends were cut back, 3 bases at V and 8 bases at J, with 17 bases in the middle. The CDR3 coding sequence is TGTGCCAGCAGCGCCCCCTCGGCAGGTACCGAAGCTTTCTTT. This translates into CASSAPSAGTEAFF. Combining the CDR3 with reference TRBV9 and TRBJ1-1 gives the whole variable domain DSGVTQTPKHLITATGQRVTLRCSPRSGDLSVYWYQQSLDQGLQFLIQYYNGEERAKGNILERFSAQQFPDLHSELNLSSLELGDSALYFCASSAPSAGTEAFFGQGTRLTVV.

The chain combines TRBV9 with TRBJ1-1; D perhaps matches TRBD1 (5 bases). The germline CDR1 and CDR2 sequences are SGDLS and YYNGEE. CDR3 size: 15 residues. The V end was cut by 0 bases, the J end by 1 base, with 10 bases between. CDR3 loop: CASSVANGQNTEAFF. The CDR3 nucleotides are TGTGCCAGCAGCGTAGCTAATGGACAGAACACTGAAGCTTTCTTT.

This clone was seen just once. The chain uses TRBV7-9 and TRBJ2-2; 9 bases line up with TRBD2. CDR3 length equals 18 residues. The J segment lost 2 bases and the V segment lost 3 bases, leaving 10 bases of the junction unmatched. The germline V gene has CDR1 SEHNR and CDR2 FQNEAQ (reference sequence). The CDR3 DNA sequence: TGTGCCAGCAGCTTGGGGCTAGCGGGACTCGGAAACACCGGGGAGCTGTTTTTT. Translating gives CASSLGLAGLGNTGELFF.

This clone appeared a single time. The genes are TRBV7-3 and TRBJ2-7, with D perhaps TRBD1 (7 bases). The germline CDR1 and CDR2 sequences are SGHTA and FQGTGA. The CDR3 is 15 amino acids. Trimming removed 3 bases from V and 4 bases from J, with 16 bases in between. The CDR3 DNA is TGTGCCAGCAGCTTTTCCGGGCCAGGGGGGTACGAGCAGTACTTC. Amino acid sequence: CASSFSGPGGYEQYF.

This clone was seen only once. The rearrangement joins TRBV10-3 to TRBJ1-3; D call uncertain. The germline V gene encodes CDR1 ENHRY and CDR2 SYGVKD. The CDR3 length is 13 residues. Trimming stripped 7 bases from V and 4 bases from J, with 11 bases between. The CDR3 DNA follows: TGTGCCATCAACGAGGTCGTCGGAAACACCATATATTTT. This codes for CAINEVVGNTIYF.

This sequence joins TRBV2 and TRBJ2-7; no clear D. Per the germline V gene, CDR1 is SNHLY and CDR2 is FYNNEI. This CDR3 is 13 amino acids long. Trimming cost V 3 bases and J 2 bases, with 8 bases left between them. CDR3 amino acids: CASSDSPPYEQYF. DNA of the CDR3: TGTGCCAGCAGTGACAGTCCCCCCTACGAGCAGTACTTC.

The chain combines TRBV7-9 with TRBJ1-2, with D maybe TRBD1 (6 bases). The CDR3 extends over 16 amino acids. V gave up 0 bases and J gave up 3 bases, with 14 bases separating them. Germline assignment: CDR1 SEHNR and CDR2 FQNEAQ (reference sequence). CDR3 region: CASSLAFAGVDYGYTF. The DNA of the CDR3 is TGTGCCAGCAGCTTAGCCTTCGCAGGGGTGGACTATGGCTACACCTTC.

The chain uses TRBV5-6 and TRBJ1-1, with 7 bases that match TRBD1. CDR3 length equals 15 residues. The trim removed 0 bases at V and 5 bases at J, leaving 7 bases unmatched. Germline CDR1 is SGHDT and CDR2 is YYEEEE. CDR3: CASSLEVGGVTEAFF. The CDR3 region has the DNA TGTGCCAGCAGCTTGGAGGTAGGGGGCGTAACTGAAGCTTTCTTT.

The chain couples TRBV30 to TRBJ2-7; D may be TRBD1 (7 bases). Germline assignment: CDR1 GTSNPN and CDR2 SVGIG (reference sequence). V was shortened by 2 bases and J by 7 bases, with 9 bases between the two germline ends. The CDR3 totals 11 residues. This CDR3 is CAWSSGGEQYF. DNA of the CDR3: TGTGCCTGGAGTTCAGGGGGGGAGCAGTACTTC. The full variable domain, with the rest looked up from reference TRBV30 and TRBJ2-7, is SQTIHQWPATLVQPVGSPLSLECTVEGTSNPNLYWYRQAAGRGLQLLFYSVGIGQISSEVPQNLSASRPQDRQFILSSKKLLLSDSGFYLCAWSSGGEQYFGPGTRLTVT.

V is TRBV3-1 (or the pseudogene TRBV3-2) and J is TRBJ1-2, with 8 bases matching TRBD1. V shed 4 bases and J 4 bases; nucleotides not matched to a gene: 5. This CDR3 contains 14 residues. The germline V gene encodes CDR1 LGHDT and CDR2 YNNKEL (reference sequence). The CDR3 sequence: CASSLPDRVYGYTF. The CDR3 DNA is TGTGCCAGCAGCCTACCGGACAGGGTCTATGGCTACACCTTC.

The genes are TRBV6-2 or TRBV6-3 and TRBJ1-5; no clear D. Germline assignment: CDR1 MNHEY and CDR2 SVGEGT. The ends were cut back, 10 bases at V and 2 bases at J, with 21 bases in the middle. This CDR3 comprises 16 residues. CDR3 nucleotides: TGTGCCACCAGCCCTCACCTCTCGGAGGGCAATCAGCCCCAGCATTTT. Amino acid sequence: CATSPHLSEGNQPQHF.

This clone was recorded only once. This chain links TRBV19 with TRBJ2-3, with TRBD2 identical over 12 bases. The CDR3 has 16 residues. In germline, CDR1 is LNHDA, CDR2 SQIVND (reference sequence). Trimming removed 5 bases from V and 5 bases from J; junction bases left unmatched: 8. Here the CDR3 DNA reads TGTGCCAGTAGTGGGTCTAGCGGGGGGGCCATAGATACGCAGTATTTT. Protein sequence: CASSGSSGGAIDTQYF.

The chain links TRBV5-1 to TRBJ2-7; tentatively, D is TRBD2 (5 bases). Germline lookup yields CDR1 SGHRS and CDR2 YFSETQ. The ends were cut back, 5 bases at V and 0 bases at J, with 15 bases in the middle. The CDR3 covers 15 residues. The CDR3: CASRTLRGSSYEQYF. As DNA, the CDR3 is TGCGCCAGCAGAACTTTGCGAGGGAGCTCCTACGAGCAGTACTTC.

This rearrangement joins TRBV5-1 to TRBJ1-1, with 8 bases fitting TRBD1. The V gene's germline CDR1 is SGHRS and CDR2 YFSETQ. V lost 1 base, J lost 5 bases, and 4 bases stayed unmatched. This CDR3 contains 14 residues. This chain's CDR3 is CASSLQGARTEAFF. The CDR3 DNA reads TGCGCCAGCAGCTTGCAGGGGGCAAGGACTGAAGCTTTCTTT.

This chain uses TRBV30 with TRBJ2-5; 8 bases align to TRBD2. The CDR3 length is 15 residues. Germline lookup yields CDR1 GTSNPN and CDR2 SVGIG (reference sequence). V shed 5 bases and J 1 base; nucleotides not matched to a gene: 9. The CDR3 is CAWGLSGGVQETQYF. CDR3 in DNA: TGTGCCTGGGGGCTGAGCGGGGGCGTCCAAGAGACCCAGTACTTC.

This clone was found a few times. This chain uses TRBV7-9 with TRBJ2-1, with D perhaps TRBD2 (5 bases). CDR3 length: 18 amino acids. Germline assignment: CDR1 SEHNR and CDR2 FQNEAQ (reference sequence). The ends were cut back, 1 base at V and 1 base at J, with 17 bases in the middle. CDR3 sequence: CASSLVPLAIRSYNEQFF. In DNA form, the CDR3 reads TGTGCCAGCAGCTTAGTTCCCCTAGCCATTAGGTCCTACAATGAGCAGTTCTTC.

The chain links TRBV27 to TRBJ1-2; the D gene is possibly TRBD1 (5 bases). This CDR3 has 14 residues. Germline V lookup: CDR1 MNHEY, CDR2 SMNVEV (reference sequence). Trimming cost V 5 bases and J 2 bases, with 12 bases left between them. The CDR3 nucleotides read TGTGCCAGCAGTCGGGCAGGGCCAAACTATGGCTACACCTTC. It codes for CASSRAGPNYGYTF.

The chain couples TRBV6-5 to TRBJ1-2; TRBD1 matches 12 bases. Germline CDR1 MNHEY, CDR2 SVGAGI. Unmatched junction bases numbered 3, after V lost 2 bases and J lost 8 bases. The CDR3 spans 14 residues. This chain's CDR3 is CASSYGDRGQGYTF. CDR3 nucleotides: TGTGCCAGCAGTTACGGGGACAGGGGGCAAGGCTACACCTTC.

V is TRBV5-6 and J is TRBJ2-1, with a possible D match to TRBD2 (6 bases). The CDR3 consists of 14 residues. Germline-derived CDR1 and CDR2 are SGHDT and YYEEEE. V was clipped by 1 base and J by 4 bases, with 9 bases between them. The CDR3 loop reads CASSLWGVYNEQFF. Written as DNA, the CDR3 is TGTGCCAGCAGCTTGTGGGGGGTGTACAATGAGCAGTTCTTC.

The count of this clone is one. The V gene is TRBV3-1 (or the pseudogene TRBV3-2), the J gene TRBJ1-6; D is unresolved. The germline V and J ends were trimmed by 0 bases and 6 bases, with 27 bases remaining between them. CDR1 is LGHDT, CDR2 YNNKEL, per germline (reference sequence). This CDR3 region has 21 residues. This CDR3 is CASSQDLWEDTPTIGNSPLHF. For the CDR3, the DNA is TGTGCCAGCAGCCAAGATCTCTGGGAGGATACCCCCACTATTGGTAATTCACCCCTCCACTTT.